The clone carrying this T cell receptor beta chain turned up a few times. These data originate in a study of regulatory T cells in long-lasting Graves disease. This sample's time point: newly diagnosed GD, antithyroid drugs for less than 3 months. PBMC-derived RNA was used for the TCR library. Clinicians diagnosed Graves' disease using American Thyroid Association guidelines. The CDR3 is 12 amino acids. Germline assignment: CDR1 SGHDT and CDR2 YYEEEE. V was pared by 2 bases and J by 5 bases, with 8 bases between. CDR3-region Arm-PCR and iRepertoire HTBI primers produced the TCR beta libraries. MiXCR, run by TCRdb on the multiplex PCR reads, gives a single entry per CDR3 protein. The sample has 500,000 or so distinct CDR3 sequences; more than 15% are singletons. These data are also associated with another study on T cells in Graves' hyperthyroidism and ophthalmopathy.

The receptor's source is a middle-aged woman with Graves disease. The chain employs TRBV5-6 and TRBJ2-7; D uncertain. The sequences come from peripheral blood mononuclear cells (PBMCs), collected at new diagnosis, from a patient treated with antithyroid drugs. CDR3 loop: CASSLSPDEQYF. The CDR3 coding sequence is TGTGCCAGCAGCTTAAGTCCCGACGAGCAGTACTTC.